Detailed here is one T cell receptor beta chain. The same CDR3 can be traced to other DNA sequences in this sample. V gave up 3 bases and J gave up 3 bases, with 7 bases separating them. This CDR3 spans 13 amino acids. CDR1 is LGHNA, CDR2 YSLEER, per germline. This sample is part of a study of shared clonotypes between healthy human individuals. Sequencing used immunoSEQ multiplex PCR; TCRdb keeps in-frame clones, though not all of them. Seen here are millions of clones, 85% to 95% observed once, and the top ten hold under 0.45%. This TCR derives from a man in his late teens or twenties in good health. Some clones in this sample may be carry-over from other donors' samples. V and J are TRBV4-3 and TRBJ2-3, with D possibly being TRBD1 (5 bases). Sequenced sample: naive CD4+ T cells from PBMCs. Subset here: CD45RA+ positively selected. The CDR3 loop is CASSQSGTDTQYF. The CDR3, as DNA: TGCGCCAGCAGCCAGTCAGGGACAGATACGCAGTATTTT.